The 15 T cell receptor beta chains below all came from one sample that was sequenced in a study of cytomegalovirus exposure and HLA in healthy donors. The PCR contained 60 Vbeta and 13 Jbeta primers. Here immunoSEQ multiplex PCR was the method, and the copy in TCRdb shows in-frame clones only, minus some. The sample lists about 190,000 clones; 70% to 75% were seen once. Material for sequencing was PBMCs. Source of these receptors: a man in his thirties or forties in good health and CMV-seropositive.

A few counts support this clone. The V gene is TRBV7-6, the J gene TRBJ2-1; D gene ambiguous. The CDR3 has 16 residues. The germline V and J ends were trimmed by 1 base and 4 bases, with 14 bases remaining between them. Germline-derived CDR1 and CDR2 are SGHVS and FNYEAQ. The CDR3 region has the DNA TGTGCCAGCAGCTTAGAGTCAGCGTCTACTTACAATGAGCAGTTCTTC. It codes for CASSLESASTYNEQFF.

The CDR3 DNA sequence: TGTGCCAGCAGTGAATACCGAGCGGGAGGCCCCGAGGAGACCCAGTACTTC. This gives the protein CASSEYRAGGPEETQYF. V and J are TRBV2 and TRBJ2-5, with TRBD2 matching over 9 bases. Germline V gene data show CDR1 as SNHLY and CDR2 as FYNNEI. The CDR3 sequence is 17 residues long. Losses at the gene ends were 2 bases for V and 5 bases for J; bases not matched to a gene: 12.

This clone was seen a single time. V usage is TRBV28 and J usage is TRBJ2-1; TRBD2 matches 12 bases. CDR3 length: 15 amino acids. J lost 6 bases, V lost 4 bases, and 4 bases had no gene match. From germline, CDR1 is MDHEN and CDR2 SYDVKM. The CDR3 DNA sequence: TGTGCCAGCAGTTACTCGACTAGCGGGAGCAATGAGCAGTTCTTC. Amino acid sequence: CASSYSTSGSNEQFF.

This clone showed up just once. The CDR3 loop reads CASSLLPGQGFDYGYTF. In nucleotides, the CDR3 is TGTGCCAGCAGCTTACTTCCGGGACAGGGGTTCGACTATGGCTACACCTTC. V gene TRBV7-3 combines with J gene TRBJ1-2; 10 bases align to TRBD1. Germline trimming cut 2 bases from V and 3 bases from J; bases unmatched to any gene: 9. CDR1 is SGHTA and CDR2 is FQGTGA in the germline V gene. The CDR3 length is 17 residues. The complete variable domain, with remaining parts taken from reference TRBV7-3 and TRBJ1-2, reads GAGVSQTPSNKVTEKGKYVELRCDPISGHTALYWYRQSLGQGPEFLIYFQGTGAADDSGLPNDRFFAVRPEGSVSTLKIQRTERGDSAVYLCASSLLPGQGFDYGYTFGSGTRLTVV.

The chain recombines TRBV19 with TRBJ2-7; 7 bases are shared with TRBD1. Germline V gene data show CDR1 as LNHDA and CDR2 as SQIVND (reference sequence). J was trimmed by 0 bases and V by 6 bases; bases with no gene match: 5. The CDR3 consists of 14 residues. The CDR3 bases are TGTGCCAGTAGCCTGACAGGGACCTCCTACGAGCAGTACTTC. It translates to CASSLTGTSYEQYF.

The V call is TRBV7-8, the J call TRBJ2-3, with TRBD2 identical over 7 bases. The junction had 17 bases not matched to a gene; V was cut back by 5 bases and J by 6 bases. The CDR3 is 17 residues long. CDR1 is SGHVS, CDR2 FQNEAQ, per germline. CDR3 nucleotides: TGTGCCAGCAGCCGTCCCATGGGCGGGAGAAAGGTGGATACGCAGTATTTT. Protein product: CASSRPMGGRKVDTQYF.

This clone turned up a few times. The rearrangement uses TRBV5-1 and TRBJ2-7; D is possibly TRBD1 (6 bases). The germline gives CDR1 SGHRS, CDR2 YFSETQ. This CDR3 is built from 13 residues. V was trimmed by 4 bases and J by 2 bases, leaving 10 bases between them. The CDR3 DNA sequence: TGCGCCAGCAGCGCGGACAGTCCCTACGAGCAGTACTTC. Translating it yields CASSADSPYEQYF.

The gene calls are TRBV27 and TRBJ1-1; TRBD1 matches 11 bases. Germline assignment: CDR1 MNHEY and CDR2 SMNVEV (reference sequence). V lost 4 bases, J lost 4 bases, and 11 bases stayed unmatched. The CDR3 sequence is 17 residues long. CDR3 DNA sequence: TGTGCCAGCAGTTCCCGGACAGGGGGCCGGCTAGGCACTGAAGCTTTCTTT. As protein: CASSSRTGGRLGTEAFF.

This clone was observed a few times. A read error may produce the germline difference seen at one junction end. The gene calls are TRBV7-6 and TRBJ2-7, with TRBD2 as a possible D gene (5 bases). Germline-derived CDR1 and CDR2 are SGHVS and FNYEAQ. This CDR3 is 14 amino acids long. CDR3 DNA: TGTGCCAGCAGCCTAGCCCACAGCTCCTACGAGCAGTACTTC. It encodes CASSLAHSSYEQYF.

The genes are TRBV9 and TRBJ1-1; D unclear. CDR3 length: 13 residues. From germline, CDR1 is SGDLS and CDR2 YYNGEE. The V end lost 4 bases, the J end lost 10 bases, and 17 bases lay between the germline ends. The CDR3 sequence: CASSLRLEDRAFF. In nucleotides, the CDR3 is TGTGCCAGCAGCCTGAGATTGGAGGATCGAGCTTTCTTT.

CDR3 amino acids: CASSQGRGSEQYF. CDR3 bases: TGCGCCAGCAGCCAAGGCAGGGGCAGCGAGCAGTACTTC. V usage is TRBV4-1 and J usage is TRBJ2-7; the D gene is possibly TRBD1 (6 bases). Per germline, CDR1 MGHRA and CDR2 YSYEKL. The CDR3 is 13 amino acids. The V gene lost 1 base and the J gene lost 6 bases, with 10 bases spanning the gap.

The chain couples TRBV6-1 to TRBJ1-5; 8 nucleotides agree with TRBD1. The trim removed 2 bases at V and 2 bases at J, leaving 8 bases unmatched. Germline lookup yields CDR1 MNHNS and CDR2 SASEGT. This CDR3 is 17 amino acids long. The CDR3 DNA is TGTGCCAGCAGTGAATTCGGGCCGGACAGGGGCAATCAGCCCCAGCATTTT. Translation: CASSEFGPDRGNQPQHF.

The chain carries TRBV28 and TRBJ1-4; 8 nucleotides align to TRBD1. Germline-derived CDR1 and CDR2 are MDHEN and SYDVKM. V dropped 6 bases and J dropped 3; count of bases not matched to a gene: 6. The CDR3 spans 15 residues. CDR3 bases: TGTGCCAGCAGGAGTCAGACAGGGGCTAATGAAAAACTGTTTTTT. This encodes CASRSQTGANEKLFF. Full variable domain (rest looked up from reference TRBV28 and TRBJ1-4): DVKVTQSSRYLVKRTGEKVFLECVQDMDHENMFWYRQDPGLGLRLIYFSYDVKMKEKGDIPEGYSVSREKKERFSLILESASTNQTSMYLCASRSQTGANEKLFFGSGTQLSVL.

This chain uses TRBV28 with TRBJ2-7; D may be TRBD2 (5 bases). The CDR3 runs to 16 residues. The V end was cut by 6 bases, the J end by 1 base, with 19 bases between. The germline V gene encodes CDR1 MDHEN and CDR2 SYDVKM. The CDR3 nucleotides are TGTGCCAGCAGATCCCTTTTGCGGGCCTTTTCCTACGAGCAGTACTTC. Protein sequence: CASRSLLRAFSYEQYF.

V is TRBV28 and J is TRBJ2-7; 9 positions match TRBD2. Germline lookup yields CDR1 MDHEN and CDR2 SYDVKM. V lost 5 bases and J lost 0; bases outside the gene matches: 2. The CDR3 sequence is 14 residues long. In DNA form, the CDR3 reads TGTGCCAGCAGTGGTAGCGGGAGCTCCTACGAGCAGTACTTC. It specifies CASSGSGSSYEQYF.